The rows below give T cell receptor beta chains drawn from one sample of a study of OX40 agonist ivuxolimab in advanced cancers. Profiled with immunoSEQ multiplex PCR; TCRdb holds only in-frame clones, not every one. The sample holds tens of thousands of clones, around 81% seen once. The sample in question was CD4+ or CD8+ T cells sorted from blood, obtained in a trial of the OX40 agonist ivuxolimab. These receptors were taken from an adult with an advanced solid tumor such as melanoma, head and neck, liver or kidney cancer. CDR3s include the opening cysteine and the closing phenylalanine or tryptophan. The order of the fields is V gene, J gene, D gene, clone size, CDR3 DNA, CDR3 protein. A D gene is named only where the DNA matches it firmly. The size of a clone is reported for some rows only, either as once, few or many, or as a class for expanded clones.

v_gene: TRBV27; j_gene: TRBJ2-5; d_gene: TRBD2; abundance: NA; CDR3nt: TGTGCCAGCAGTTACGGGACTAGCGGGAGGTTAGAGACCCAGTACTTC; CDR3aa: CASSYGTSGRLETQYF
v_gene: TRBV27; j_gene: TRBJ2-1; d_gene: TRBD2; abundance: medium-sized; CDR3nt: TGTGCCAGCGCAATAGCGGGAGGGATCCATGAGCAGTTCTTC; CDR3aa: CASAIAGGIHEQFF
v_gene: TRBV7-2; j_gene: TRBJ2-3; d_gene: NA; abundance: NA; CDR3nt: TGTGCCAGCAGCCCGGGGGACGCAGATACGCAGTATTTT; CDR3aa: CASSPGDADTQYF
v_gene: TRBV7-9; j_gene: TRBJ2-1; d_gene: TRBD2; abundance: NA; CDR3nt: TGTGCCAGCAGCCCCGAACTAGCGGGACTTTCCTACAATGAGCAGTTCTTC; CDR3aa: CASSPELAGLSYNEQFF
v_gene: TRBV30; j_gene: TRBJ2-6; d_gene: NA; abundance: NA; CDR3nt: TGTGCCTGGGGGTGGGGAACCGGGGCCAACGTCCTGACTTTC; CDR3aa: CAWGWGTGANVLTF
v_gene: TRBV4-1; j_gene: TRBJ2-1; d_gene: TRBD2; abundance: NA; CDR3nt: TGCGCCAGCAGCCAAGAAGGTCTCGAGCGGGAGGGGGGTGAGCAGTTCTTC; CDR3aa: CASSQEGLEREGGEQFF
v_gene: TRBV2; j_gene: TRBJ1-6; d_gene: TRBD1; abundance: NA; CDR3nt: TGTGCCAGCAGTGAAGGTGGACAGGCTCGCTCACCCCTCCACTTT; CDR3aa: CASSEGGQARSPLHF
v_gene: TRBV30; j_gene: TRBJ2-7; d_gene: TRBD2; abundance: NA; CDR3nt: TGTGCCTGGAGTGGAGCGGGAGGCTACGAGCAGTACTTC; CDR3aa: CAWSGAGGYEQYF
v_gene: TRBV14; j_gene: TRBJ1-4; d_gene: TRBD1; abundance: NA; CDR3nt: TGTGCCAGCAGCCAAGGCGCCGGGACAGGGCCCCGATTGGGTGAAAAACTGTTTTTT; CDR3aa: CASSQGAGTGPRLGEKLFF
v_gene: TRBV5-4; j_gene: TRBJ1-1; d_gene: TRBD1; abundance: NA; CDR3nt: TGTGCCAGCAGCCCGCGGGACAGGGGAGCTGAAGCTTTCTTT; CDR3aa: CASSPRDRGAEAFF
v_gene: TRBV15; j_gene: TRBJ2-5; d_gene: NA; abundance: NA; CDR3nt: TGTGCCACCAGCAGAGAGGTGCAGGGATACGAGACCCAGTACTTC; CDR3aa: CATSREVQGYETQYF
v_gene: TRBV5-4; j_gene: TRBJ1-1; d_gene: NA; abundance: NA; CDR3nt: TGTGCCAGCAGCTTGGGAGGGAACACTGAAGCTTTCTTT; CDR3aa: CASSLGGNTEAFF
v_gene: TRBV6-1; j_gene: TRBJ2-1; d_gene: TRBD1; abundance: NA; CDR3nt: TGTGCCAGCAGTGAATCCCCGACAGGGAATCACCACAATGAGCAGTTCTTC; CDR3aa: CASSESPTGNHHNEQFF
v_gene: TRBV4-3; j_gene: TRBJ1-1; d_gene: NA; abundance: NA; CDR3nt: TGCGCCAGCAGCCAAGACTGGGGGGGATACACTGAAGCTTTCTTT; CDR3aa: CASSQDWGGYTEAFF
v_gene: TRBV6-6; j_gene: TRBJ1-1; d_gene: NA; abundance: once; CDR3nt: TGTGCCAGCAGTTACCGGGGTATTGAAGCTTTCTTT; CDR3aa: CASSYRGIEAFF
v_gene: TRBV5-4; j_gene: TRBJ2-2; d_gene: TRBD2; abundance: NA; CDR3nt: TGTGCCAGCAGCTGGCTAGCGGGGGGGCCCGGCGGGGAGCTGTTTTTT; CDR3aa: CASSWLAGGPGGELFF
v_gene: TRBV28; j_gene: TRBJ1-1; d_gene: NA; abundance: few; CDR3nt: TGTGCCAGCAGTTCCCCGGGGGGTTTGAACACTGAAGCTTTCTTT; CDR3aa: CASSSPGGLNTEAFF
v_gene: TRBV28; j_gene: TRBJ2-7; d_gene: TRBD1; abundance: once; CDR3nt: TGTGCCAGCCGACAGGGGATCCCAAGCTCCTACGAGCAGTACTTC; CDR3aa: CASRQGIPSSYEQYF
v_gene: TRBV7-9; j_gene: TRBJ2-5; d_gene: NA; abundance: medium-sized; CDR3nt: TGTGCCAGCAGCTTAGCCGGGACACGCCTAGAGACCCAGTACTTC; CDR3aa: CASSLAGTRLETQYF
v_gene: TRBV27; j_gene: TRBJ2-7; d_gene: NA; abundance: NA; CDR3nt: TGTGCCAGCAGTTCCGGGCCCACTGTCTACGAGCAGTACTTC; CDR3aa: CASSSGPTVYEQYF
v_gene: TRBV19; j_gene: TRBJ2-1; d_gene: NA; abundance: NA; CDR3nt: TGTGCCAGTAGTATACAGCTAAACAATGAGCAGTTCTTC; CDR3aa: CASSIQLNNEQFF
v_gene: TRBV6-1; j_gene: TRBJ1-5; d_gene: NA; abundance: NA; CDR3nt: TGTGCCAGCAGTGAAGTGGGGGGGACCAATCAGCCCCAGCATTTT; CDR3aa: CASSEVGGTNQPQHF
v_gene: TRBV19; j_gene: TRBJ2-3; d_gene: NA; abundance: once; CDR3nt: TGTGCCAGTAGTATAGTGGCGGGGACCACAGATACGCAGTATTTT; CDR3aa: CASSIVAGTTDTQYF
v_gene: TRBV7-3; j_gene: TRBJ2-7; d_gene: NA; abundance: few; CDR3nt: TGTGCCAGCAGCTTGACGGGCCTGAGCGAGCAGTACTTC; CDR3aa: CASSLTGLSEQYF
v_gene: TRBV5-4; j_gene: TRBJ1-2; d_gene: NA; abundance: NA; CDR3nt: TGTGCCAGCAGCTTGAAAGGGGGAGGGGTGGTTCGTGGCTACACCTTC; CDR3aa: CASSLKGGGVVRGYTF
v_gene: TRBV4-1; j_gene: TRBJ1-1; d_gene: NA; abundance: NA; CDR3nt: TGCGCCAGCAGCCCCCAAGTGGGCCCTGAAGCTTTCTTT; CDR3aa: CASSPQVGPEAFF
v_gene: TRBV19; j_gene: TRBJ2-1; d_gene: NA; abundance: NA; CDR3nt: TGTGCCAGTAGTATCCAATACTCGAGCGGGCAGTTCTTC; CDR3aa: CASSIQYSSGQFF
v_gene: TRBV27; j_gene: TRBJ2-1; d_gene: NA; abundance: once; CDR3nt: TGTGCCAGCACCCTTAGCAGGACCCATGAGCAGTTCTTC; CDR3aa: CASTLSRTHEQFF
v_gene: TRBV4-3; j_gene: TRBJ2-5; d_gene: NA; abundance: once; CDR3nt: TGCGCCAGCAGCCAAGATTGGGGGGCCCAAGAGACCCAGTACTTC; CDR3aa: CASSQDWGAQETQYF
v_gene: TRBV5-4; j_gene: TRBJ1-1; d_gene: TRBD1; abundance: NA; CDR3nt: TGTGCCAGCAGCTCACGGACAGGGAACACTGAAGCTTTCTTT; CDR3aa: CASSSRTGNTEAFF
v_gene: TRBV21-1; j_gene: TRBJ1-5; d_gene: NA; abundance: NA; CDR3nt: TGTGCCAGCAGCACCCTCCGGGACCCCGGGCCCCAGCATTTT; CDR3aa: CASSTLRDPGPQHF
v_gene: TRBV7-8; j_gene: TRBJ2-7; d_gene: TRBD2; abundance: NA; CDR3nt: TGTGCCAGCAGCTCCATCCTAATAACTAGCGGCACGACCTACGAGCAGTACTTC; CDR3aa: CASSSILITSGTTYEQYF
v_gene: TRBV27; j_gene: TRBJ1-2; d_gene: NA; abundance: NA; CDR3nt: TGTGCCAGCAGCCGATCAGGGGTAGGTGTCTATGGCTACACCTTC; CDR3aa: CASSRSGVGVYGYTF
v_gene: TRBV5-5; j_gene: TRBJ1-5; d_gene: NA; abundance: NA; CDR3nt: TGTGCCAGCAGCTTGGAAGACAATCGCAATCAGCCCCAGCATTTT; CDR3aa: CASSLEDNRNQPQHF
v_gene: TRBV5-6; j_gene: TRBJ1-1; d_gene: NA; abundance: NA; CDR3nt: TGTGCCAGCAGCTTGGTCGCGGGATTGAACACTGAAGCTTTCTTT; CDR3aa: CASSLVAGLNTEAFF
v_gene: TRBV27; j_gene: TRBJ2-1; d_gene: TRBD2; abundance: once; CDR3nt: TGTGCCAGCAGCCCCGGGACTAGCGGGAGGAATGAGCAGTTCTTC; CDR3aa: CASSPGTSGRNEQFF
v_gene: TRBV6-5; j_gene: TRBJ1-4; d_gene: NA; abundance: NA; CDR3nt: TGTGCCAGCAGTTACGGACATGAGGATGAAAAACTGTTTTTT; CDR3aa: CASSYGHEDEKLFF
v_gene: TRBV28; j_gene: TRBJ1-1; d_gene: NA; abundance: NA; CDR3nt: TGTGCCAGCAAGTTCCGGAACACTGAAGCTTTCTTT; CDR3aa: CASKFRNTEAFF
v_gene: TRBV9; j_gene: TRBJ2-3; d_gene: TRBD2; abundance: NA; CDR3nt: TGTGCCAGCAGCGTAATGGCGGGAGTGGCTGCAGATACGCAGTATTTT; CDR3aa: CASSVMAGVAADTQYF
v_gene: TRBV28; j_gene: TRBJ2-2; d_gene: TRBD1; abundance: NA; CDR3nt: TGTGCCAGCAGTTTGGGACAGGATAACACCGGGGAGCTGTTTTTT; CDR3aa: CASSLGQDNTGELFF
v_gene: TRBV5-6; j_gene: TRBJ1-1; d_gene: TRBD1; abundance: NA; CDR3nt: TGTGCCAGCAGTTCTAGGGACAGGGGCGAACTTGGAGCTTTCTTT; CDR3aa: CASSSRDRGELGAFF
v_gene: TRBV28; j_gene: TRBJ2-2; d_gene: NA; abundance: NA; CDR3nt: TGTGCCAGCAGTTTCTCGGATAGGACCGGGGAGCTGTTTTTT; CDR3aa: CASSFSDRTGELFF